Each of the 24 T cell receptor beta chains below was sequenced from the same sample in a study of blood T cell repertoires in COVID-19. Sequenced by immunoSEQ multiplex PCR; TCRdb stores in-frame clones only, minus some. The sample records roughly 140,000 clones, around nine tenths being singletons. Source material: peripheral blood. These TCRs come from a middle-aged man with active or convalescent COVID-19.

This chain links TRBV19 with TRBJ1-1, with TRBD1 matching over 7 bases. J lost 7 bases, V lost 4 bases, and 6 bases had no gene match. This CDR3 has 13 residues. Germline CDR1 is LNHDA and CDR2 is SQIVND (reference sequence). CDR3 DNA sequence: TGTGCCAGTAGTAAGACAGGGAAGGATGAAGCTTTCTTT. Its protein is CASSKTGKDEAFF.

The rearrangement uses TRBV30 and TRBJ1-2; 7 bases match TRBD1. V lost 4 bases and J lost 4; bases outside the gene matches: 9. From germline, CDR1 is GTSNPN and CDR2 SVGIG (reference sequence). The CDR3 covers 14 residues. CDR3 sequence (DNA): TGTGCCTGGAATTTACAGGGGAAGGGCTATGGCTACACCTTC. Amino acid sequence: CAWNLQGKGYGYTF.

This clone was observed once. The chain carries TRBV19 and TRBJ2-3, with D unclear. The V end was cut by 5 bases, the J end by 0 bases, with 9 bases between. CDR1 is LNHDA and CDR2 is SQIVND in the germline V gene (reference sequence). This CDR3 has 14 residues. The CDR3 sequence is CASSGDPSTDTQYF. DNA of the CDR3: TGTGCCAGTAGTGGAGACCCTAGCACAGATACGCAGTATTTT.

The V gene is TRBV28, the J gene TRBJ2-5; tentative D call: TRBD1 (6 bases). The CDR3 spans 12 residues. From germline, CDR1 is MDHEN and CDR2 SYDVKM. The ends were cut back, 10 bases at V and 0 bases at J, with 9 bases in the middle. The CDR3 sequence is CATYRDQETQYF. CDR3 coding DNA: TGTGCCACATACAGGGACCAAGAGACCCAGTACTTC.

V usage is TRBV18 and J usage is TRBJ1-3; the D is unclear. V was trimmed by 5 bases and J by 4 bases, leaving 15 bases between them. The CDR3 extends over 15 amino acids. Germline V gene lookup returns CDR1 KGHSH and CDR2 LQKENI. The CDR3 spells CASSTPGNIGNTIYF. The CDR3, as DNA: TGTGCCAGCTCAACCCCGGGGAACATAGGAAACACCATATATTTT.

The CDR3 loop is CASSYSGLITDTQYF. For the CDR3, the DNA is TGTGCCAGCAGTTACTCGGGGCTGATCACAGATACGCAGTATTTT. This chain joins TRBV6-6 and TRBJ2-3; the D gene is possibly TRBD1 (5 bases). This CDR3 has 15 amino acids. The V end lost 0 bases, the J end lost 2 bases, and 9 bases lay between the germline ends. Germline V gene lookup returns CDR1 MNHNY and CDR2 SVGAGI (reference sequence).

The CDR3 loop is CAWRRIRGEQYF. The CDR3 DNA sequence: TGTGCCTGGAGGAGGATCAGGGGCGAGCAGTACTTC. The V and J genes are TRBV30 and TRBJ2-7; D possibly corresponds to TRBD1 (6 bases). The length of the CDR3 is 12 residues. Germline CDR1 GTSNPN, CDR2 SVGIG (reference sequence). V shed 3 bases and J shed 6 bases, with 12 bases lying between them. The whole variable domain, remainder taken from reference TRBV30 and TRBJ2-7, is SQTIHQWPATLVQPVGSPLSLECTVEGTSNPNLYWYRQAAGRGLQLLFYSVGIGQISSEVPQNLSASRPQDRQFILSSKKLLLSDSGFYLCAWRRIRGEQYFGPGTRLTVT.

The chain joins TRBV6-1 to TRBJ2-6, with D perhaps matching TRBD1 (5 bases). In germline, CDR1 is MNHNS, CDR2 SASEGT. Trimming stripped 6 bases from V and 2 bases from J, with 8 bases between. The CDR3 is 14 residues long. The CDR3: CASRQGTGANVLTF. The CDR3 coding sequence is TGTGCCAGCAGGCAGGGAACTGGGGCCAACGTCCTGACTTTC.

The chain carries TRBV7-9 and TRBJ1-4, with D unresolved. The V gene's germline CDR1 is SEHNR and CDR2 FQNEAQ (reference sequence). V gave up 3 bases and J gave up 8 bases, with 19 bases separating them. This CDR3 is built from 16 residues. DNA for the CDR3: TGTGCCAGCAGCTTGGGTACAGTCCCCGCCCGGGAAAAACTGTTTTTT. It codes for CASSLGTVPAREKLFF.

J is TRBJ1-2 and V is TRBV11-2; perhaps TRBD1 as D (6 bases). Per the germline V gene, CDR1 is SGHAT and CDR2 is FQNNGV. Trimming shortened V by 1 base and J by 7 bases, and 16 bases separated the two germline ends. This CDR3 is built from 15 residues. The CDR3 loop reads CASSLADSGAGGYTF. The CDR3 DNA sequence: TGTGCCAGCAGCTTAGCGGACAGTGGGGCGGGTGGCTACACCTTC. The variable domain in full, completed from reference TRBV11-2 and TRBJ1-2, reads EAGVAQSPRYKIIEKRQSVAFWCNPISGHATLYWYQQILGQGPKLLIQFQNNGVVDDSQLPKDRFSAERLKGVDSTLKIQPAKLEDSAVYLCASSLADSGAGGYTFGSGTRLTVV.

This clone was recorded only once. The V call is TRBV29-1, the J call TRBJ1-5, with D unclear. V dropped 7 bases and J dropped 0 bases, with 7 bases sitting between them. Germline CDR1 and CDR2: SQVTM and ANQGSEA. CDR3 length equals 12 residues. The CDR3, as DNA: TGCAGCGGAGGCAATAGCAATCAGCCCCAGCATTTT. Its translation: CSGGNSNQPQHF.

This clone was recorded once. V usage is TRBV7-8 and J usage is TRBJ2-5; no clear D gene. V was shortened by 8 bases and J by 1 base, with 11 bases between the two germline ends. The CDR3 contains 13 residues. Per the germline V gene, CDR1 is SGHVS and CDR2 is FQNEAQ. The DNA for the CDR3 is TGTGCCAGCTCCCCCGCGGCCCAAGAGACCCAGTACTTC. This gives the protein CASSPAAQETQYF.

The chain has TRBV5-1 and TRBJ2-1, with D perhaps matching TRBD2 (5 bases). The CDR3 sequence is 16 residues long. V shed 4 bases and J shed 0 bases, with 14 bases lying between them. Germline lookup yields CDR1 SGHRS and CDR2 YFSETQ. The CDR3 region has the DNA TGCGCCAGCAGCCCACGGGAAGACCTCTCCTACAATGAGCAGTTCTTC. It specifies CASSPREDLSYNEQFF.

The J gene is TRBJ2-2, the V gene TRBV6-5; tentatively, D is TRBD1 (6 bases). Germline V CDR1 and CDR2: MNHEY, SVGAGI. V lost 6 bases and J lost 5, with 16 bases in between. This CDR3 comprises 15 residues. The chain's CDR3 is CASRSGVLWTGELFF. In DNA form, the CDR3 reads TGTGCCAGCAGGTCAGGGGTATTATGGACCGGGGAGCTGTTTTTT.

The chain links TRBV9 to TRBJ1-1, with 7 bases fitting TRBD1. Trimming cost V 3 bases and J 7 bases; bases outside gene matches: 9. CDR1 and CDR2 from the germline V gene are SGDLS and YYNGEE. The CDR3 covers 14 residues. The CDR3: CASSGQTGVNEAFF. In DNA form, the CDR3 reads TGTGCCAGCAGCGGACAAACAGGGGTAAATGAAGCTTTCTTT.

This chain joins TRBV4-2 and TRBJ2-5, with D perhaps TRBD1 (5 bases). CDR3 length: 14 residues. CDR1 and CDR2 from the germline V gene are LGHNA and YNFKEQ. Trimming left V 2 bases short and J 2 bases short, with 9 bases between. The CDR3 region has the DNA TGTGCCAGCAGCCAAATATGGACACAAGAGACCCAGTACTTC. It specifies CASSQIWTQETQYF.

The chain couples TRBV29-1 to TRBJ2-5, with 7 bases matching TRBD1. There are 12 residues in the CDR3. From germline, CDR1 is SQVTM and CDR2 ANQGSEA. V shed 6 bases and J 3 bases; nucleotides not matched to a gene: 4. The CDR3 DNA is TGCAGCGTCGCCGGGACAGAAGAGACCCAGTACTTC. Its translation: CSVAGTEETQYF.

This clone was observed a handful of times. This rearrangement joins TRBV18 to TRBJ1-5, with D maybe TRBD1 (5 bases). The length of the CDR3 is 15 residues. Germline lookup yields CDR1 KGHSH and CDR2 LQKENI. Trimming removed 2 bases from V and 2 bases from J, with 10 bases in between. The CDR3 sequence: CASSPTGGGNQPQHF. The CDR3 DNA reads TGTGCCAGCTCACCAACAGGTGGGGGCAATCAGCCCCAGCATTTT.

The gene calls are TRBV30 and TRBJ1-5, with 11 bases that match TRBD1. Germline CDR1 reads GTSNPN; CDR2 reads SVGIG (reference sequence). The CDR3 totals 15 residues. Trimming took 2 bases from V and 9 from J; bases not matched to a gene: 9. The CDR3 sequence: CAWSMGTGGYGPQHF. CDR3 nucleotides: TGTGCCTGGAGTATGGGGACAGGGGGTTATGGGCCCCAGCATTTT.

The chain carries TRBV5-1 and TRBJ2-1; 7 nucleotides align to TRBD2. The CDR3 length is 15 residues. The junction had 8 bases not matched to a gene; V was cut back by 1 base and J by 7 bases. CDR1 is SGHRS and CDR2 is YFSETQ in the germline V gene. Here the CDR3 DNA reads TGCGCCAGCAGCTTGACGACAGTGGGGGGGAATGAGCAGTTCTTC. This translates into CASSLTTVGGNEQFF.

Points on this clone: The germline gene is not matched at one end of the junction; a read error may be the cause. The chain couples TRBV4-1 to TRBJ2-3; 10 bases match TRBD1. CDR3 length: 15 amino acids. CDR1 is MGHRA, CDR2 YSYEKL, per germline. CDR3 nucleotide sequence: TGCGCCAGCAGCGAAGACAGGGGGCTGAGAGATACGCAGTATTTT. Amino acid sequence: CASSEDRGLRDTQYF.

CDR3 in amino acids: CSVAGDGPGQYF. The DNA for the CDR3 is TGCAGCGTTGCGGGGGACGGGCCAGGGCAGTACTTC. The chain recombines TRBV29-1 with TRBJ2-7; TRBD2 is a possible D gene (6 bases). CDR3 length equals 12 residues. V lost 4 bases, J lost 9 bases, and 16 bases lay in between. Germline lookup yields CDR1 SQVTM and CDR2 ANQGSEA.

This clone occurred a few times. The chain joins TRBV28 to TRBJ1-2; D not resolved. The V and J ends lost 0 bases and 2 bases respectively, with 7 bases between them. The CDR3 contains 14 residues. Germline V lookup: CDR1 MDHEN, CDR2 SYDVKM. The CDR3 spells CASSLWGGNYGYTF. In nucleotides, the CDR3 is TGTGCCAGCAGTTTATGGGGAGGGAACTATGGCTACACCTTC.

The chain couples TRBV4-1 to TRBJ2-2; the match to TRBD2 covers 10 bases. The length of the CDR3 is 17 residues. In germline, CDR1 is MGHRA, CDR2 YSYEKL. Trimming took 0 bases from V and 6 from J; bases not matched to a gene: 7. The chain's CDR3 is CASSQETSGRASGELFF. The CDR3, as DNA: TGCGCCAGCAGCCAAGAGACAAGCGGGAGGGCTTCCGGGGAGCTGTTTTTT.